This T cell receptor (beta chain) appears in the sequencing data of a study of cytomegalovirus exposure and HLA in healthy donors. As for the donors, each was a healthy bone marrow donor. Concerning this clone itself: Its antigen is not identified.

Findings of the study overall: A later analysis linked a missense DCLRE1C variant to TCR beta V- and J-gene trimming. Exclusion applied to some V segments, including TRBV6-2 and TRBV6-3, as they were indistinguishable. After further analysis at a later stage, 16,951 TCR beta sequences were associated with HLA alleles at 0.05 false discovery rate.

PCR used 60 Vbeta primers and 13 Jbeta primers. Some clones are missing from TCRdb's copy, which holds only in-frame ones; the method was immunoSEQ multiplex PCR. Of 110,000 or so clones in the sample, under 85% were seen once. Trimming took off 3 bases at V and 2 bases at J, with 12 bases between the two ends. This CDR3 comprises 16 residues. CDR1 is SGDLS, CDR2 YYNGEE, per germline. V and J are TRBV9 and TRBJ2-6, with D possibly TRBD2 on 6 matching bases. This clonotype originated in a man in his forties in good health and CMV-seronegative. Material for sequencing was PBMCs. The DNA of the CDR3 is TGTGCCAGCAGCGCCTGGGGGGTAACTGGGGCCAACGTCCTGACTTTC. It codes for CASSAWGVTGANVLTF.